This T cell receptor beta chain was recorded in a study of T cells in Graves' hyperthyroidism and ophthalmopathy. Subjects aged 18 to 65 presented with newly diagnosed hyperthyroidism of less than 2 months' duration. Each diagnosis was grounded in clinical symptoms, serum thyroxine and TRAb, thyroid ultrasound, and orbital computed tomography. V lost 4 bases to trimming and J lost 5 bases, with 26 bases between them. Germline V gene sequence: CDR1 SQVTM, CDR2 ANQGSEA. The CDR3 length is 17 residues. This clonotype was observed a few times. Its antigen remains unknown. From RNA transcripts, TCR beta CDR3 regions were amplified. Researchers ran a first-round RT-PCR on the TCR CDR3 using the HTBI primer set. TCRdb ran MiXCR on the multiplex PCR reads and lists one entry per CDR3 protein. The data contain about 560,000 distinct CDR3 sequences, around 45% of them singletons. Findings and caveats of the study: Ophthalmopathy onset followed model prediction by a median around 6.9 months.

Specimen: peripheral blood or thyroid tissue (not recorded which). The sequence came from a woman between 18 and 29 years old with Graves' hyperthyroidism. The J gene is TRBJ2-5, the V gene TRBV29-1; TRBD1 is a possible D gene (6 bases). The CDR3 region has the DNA TGCAGCGTTGGAAACCCACTACGAACAGGGAATGGGGAGACCCAGTACTTC. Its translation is CSVGNPLRTGNGETQYF.